This TCR beta chain was sequenced in a study of early T cells in non-severe SARS-CoV-2 infection. Only a few counts were recorded for this clonotype. With a much larger clone just one base away, this may be a read error. The V end was cut by 1 base, the J end by 2 bases, with 12 bases between. CDR1 and CDR2 from the germline V gene are LGHNA and YNFKEQ. This CDR3 spans 15 amino acids. The library protocol tagged individual cDNA molecules with unique molecular identifiers. Each CDR3 protein is one row after TCRdb ran MiXCR on the 5' RACE reads. The sample consists of around 71,000 distinct CDR3 sequences, approximately 11% of them appearing once.

The chain couples TRBV4-2 to TRBJ2-7, with a possible D match to TRBD2 (5 bases). The origin of this receptor is an adult who was a healthcare worker with PCR-confirmed SARS-CoV-2 infection or an uninfected control (not recorded which). This specimen was whole blood, taken at baseline. The CDR3 is CASSQGSEGAYEQYF. The CDR3 DNA reads TGTGCCAGCAGCCAAGGTAGCGAGGGAGCCTACGAGCAGTACTTC.